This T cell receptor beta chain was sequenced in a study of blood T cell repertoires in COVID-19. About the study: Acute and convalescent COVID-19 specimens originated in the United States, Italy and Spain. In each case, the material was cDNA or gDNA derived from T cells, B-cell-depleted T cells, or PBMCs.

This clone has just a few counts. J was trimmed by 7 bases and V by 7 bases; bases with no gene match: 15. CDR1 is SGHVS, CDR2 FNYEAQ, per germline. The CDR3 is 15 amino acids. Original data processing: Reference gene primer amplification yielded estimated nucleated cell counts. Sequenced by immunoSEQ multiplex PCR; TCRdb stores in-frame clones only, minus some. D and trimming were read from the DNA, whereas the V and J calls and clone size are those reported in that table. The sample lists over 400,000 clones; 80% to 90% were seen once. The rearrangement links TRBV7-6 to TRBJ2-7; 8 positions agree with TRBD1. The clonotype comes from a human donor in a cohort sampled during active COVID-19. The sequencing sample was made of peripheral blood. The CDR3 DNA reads TGTGCCAGCACCCCCGCAGGGGGCGCCGACGGAGAGCAGTACTTC. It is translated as CASTPAGGADGEQYF.